The next 21 T cell receptor beta chains were all read from a single sample in a study of T cell responses to AZD1222 COVID-19 vaccine. The table came from immunoSEQ multiplex PCR; TCRdb's copy has only in-frame clones and leaves some out. The table records 83,000 or so clones, around nine tenths of them present only once. The material sequenced was peripheral blood, taken 28 days after the second AZD1222 dose. The receptors here all came from an adult who received the AZD1222 COVID-19 vaccine.

The genes are TRBV28 and TRBJ1-2, with TRBD1 matching 9 bases. The germline V gene has CDR1 MDHEN and CDR2 SYDVKM. V trimming: 1 base; J trimming: 4 bases; junction bases outside the gene matches: 13. This CDR3 is 18 amino acids long. CDR3 sequence (DNA): TGTGCCAGCAGTTTATCCCTAATAGACAGGGGGAATGGCTATGGCTACACCTTC. Translating gives CASSLSLIDRGNGYGYTF.

V and J are TRBV11-3 and TRBJ1-1, with a tentative D call TRBD1 (5 bases). There are 15 residues in the CDR3. Germline V gene data show CDR1 as SGHNT and CDR2 as YENEEA. V was trimmed by 4 bases and J by 1 base, leaving 13 bases between them. CDR3 DNA sequence: TGTGCCAGCAGCTGGTCCGGGACCGCGAACACTGAAGCTTTCTTT. Its protein product is CASSWSGTANTEAFF. The full variable domain, completed using reference TRBV11-3 and TRBJ1-1, is EAGVVQSPRYKIIEKKQPVAFWCNPISGHNTLYWYLQNLGQGPELLIRYENEEAVDDSQLPKDRFSAERLKGVDSTLKIQPAELGDSAVYLCASSWSGTANTEAFFGQGTRLTVV.

The chain combines TRBV27 with TRBJ2-7; a possible D gene is TRBD2 (6 bases). Germline V gives CDR1 MNHEY, CDR2 SMNVEV (reference sequence). The CDR3 sequence is 15 residues long. The V end was cut by 4 bases, the J end by 2 bases, with 15 bases between. The CDR3 DNA sequence: TGTGCCAGCAGTTCTTCCGGGACTCACCCCTACGAGCAGTACTTC. The encoded protein is CASSSSGTHPYEQYF.

The chain employs TRBV4-1 and TRBJ2-1; no definite D call. This CDR3 is 16 amino acids long. Germline V gene lookup returns CDR1 MGHRA and CDR2 YSYEKL. Trimming cost V 0 bases and J 0 bases, with 9 bases left between them. The CDR3 DNA reads as TGCGCCAGCAGCCAAGATCTTGGCGCCTCCTACAATGAGCAGTTCTTC. Protein product: CASSQDLGASYNEQFF.

This chain joins TRBV24-1 and TRBJ2-6; no definite D call. Germline V lookup: CDR1 KGHDR, CDR2 SFDVKD. V gave up 4 bases and J gave up 0 bases, with 15 bases separating them. The CDR3 sequence is 18 residues long. CDR3 nucleotides: TGTGCCACCAGTGAAATGACACGTACCGACTCTGGGGCCAACGTCCTGACTTTC. Protein product: CATSEMTRTDSGANVLTF.

The chain couples TRBV5-1 to TRBJ2-7; D might be TRBD1 or TRBD2, each matching 5 bases. V was cut by 5 bases and J by 0 bases, with 12 bases left in between. CDR3 size: 14 residues. Germline V gives CDR1 SGHRS, CDR2 YFSETQ. CDR3 in DNA: TGCGCCAGCAGACTGGGGGTTTTCTCCTACGAGCAGTACTTC. Protein product: CASRLGVFSYEQYF.

This clone was recorded only once. This rearrangement joins TRBV2 to TRBJ1-4; D gene uncertain. This CDR3 is 12 amino acids long. Germline CDR1 is SNHLY and CDR2 is FYNNEI. V lost 7 bases and J lost 17, with 20 bases in between. The CDR3 region is CASKVSPESGFF. The CDR3 bases are TGTGCCAGCAAGGTGTCGCCGGAGTCGGGTTTTTTT.

V is TRBV29-1 and J is TRBJ2-6; D may match TRBD1 or TRBD2 (6 bases each). CDR1 SQVTM and CDR2 ANQGSEA come from the germline V gene. The CDR3 consists of 17 residues. V was clipped by 0 bases and J by 0 bases, with 12 bases between them. This CDR3 reads CSVEDRGRDSGANVLTF. In DNA, the CDR3 is TGCAGCGTTGAAGATCGGGGGCGGGACTCTGGGGCCAACGTCCTGACTTTC.

This clone was seen a few times. The chain carries TRBV6-4 and TRBJ2-7; 7 bases agree with TRBD2. The germline V gene encodes CDR1 MRHNA and CDR2 SNTAGT. The CDR3 sequence is 18 residues long. V lost 3 bases to trimming and J lost 3 bases; unmatched junction nucleotides: 17. CDR3 region: CASSEAPFGSSGHYEQYF. The CDR3 region has the DNA TGTGCCAGCAGTGAAGCTCCCTTTGGCTCTAGCGGACACTACGAGCAGTACTTC.

This clone was counted only a few times. V and J are TRBV7-2 and TRBJ1-4; D uncertain. CDR1 SGHTA and CDR2 FQGNSA come from the germline V gene. V was cut by 5 bases and J by 8 bases, with 12 bases left in between. CDR3 length equals 13 residues. CDR3 region: CASSHRSDEKLFF. DNA for the CDR3: TGTGCCAGCAGCCACCGCTCCGACGAAAAACTGTTTTTT.

The chain uses TRBV7-9 and TRBJ1-4; tentative D call: TRBD1 (6 bases). V shed 5 bases and J shed 5 bases, with 18 bases lying between them. Germline assignment: CDR1 SEHNR and CDR2 FQNEAQ (reference sequence). The CDR3 is made up of 16 amino acids. The CDR3 here is CASSPLGGQTNEKLFF. Written as DNA, the CDR3 is TGTGCCAGCAGCCCCTTGGGCGGACAGACAAATGAAAAACTGTTTTTT.

The chain combines TRBV19 with TRBJ1-5; D uncertain. Germline values: CDR1 LNHDA, CDR2 SQIVND (reference sequence). This CDR3 region has 13 residues. The V and J ends lost 3 bases and 4 bases respectively, with 7 bases between them. DNA for the CDR3: TGTGCCAGTAGTATCAGCTTAAATCAGCCCCAGCATTTT. This translates into CASSISLNQPQHF.

The chain employs TRBV21-1 and TRBJ2-1; TRBD2 is the table's D call and was not checked against the DNA. TRBV21-1 is described as a pseudogene. The CDR3 covers 17 residues. The CDR3 sequence: CASSESGLAGGYNEQFF. DNA of the CDR3: TGTGCCAGCAGCGAATCGGGACTAGCGGGGGGATACAATGAGCAGTTCTTC.

The chain recombines TRBV19 with TRBJ1-2; D may be TRBD1 (6 bases). The CDR3 sequence is 14 residues long. CDR1 is LNHDA and CDR2 is SQIVND in the germline V gene (reference sequence). The V end was cut by 3 bases, the J end by 7 bases, with 15 bases between. DNA of the CDR3: TGTGCCAGTAGTATTGATGAGGGGGTCCTTGGCTACACCTTC. It is translated as CASSIDEGVLGYTF.

This clone was found a few times. This chain links TRBV29-1 with TRBJ1-6, with D uncertain. Trimming left V 6 bases short and J 9 bases short, with 18 bases between. The V gene's germline CDR1 is SQVTM and CDR2 ANQGSEA. This CDR3 is built from 14 residues. The CDR3 coding sequence is TGCAGCGTAGAAAAGTCTCAGCGAAGTTCACCCCTCCACTTT. Its protein product is CSVEKSQRSSPLHF.

The chain couples TRBV6-5 to TRBJ2-7; a possible D gene is TRBD2 (6 bases). The CDR3 runs to 14 residues. V was shortened by 7 bases and J by 4 bases, with 17 bases between the two germline ends. CDR1 is MNHEY and CDR2 is SVGAGI in the germline V gene. CDR3 in amino acids: CASTPASAPYEQYF. As DNA, the CDR3 is TGTGCCAGCACCCCGGCTAGCGCGCCTTACGAGCAGTACTTC.

This chain joins TRBV5-4 and TRBJ1-1, with TRBD1 matching 8 bases. Germline V gene sequence: CDR1 SGHNT, CDR2 YYREEE (reference sequence). This CDR3 contains 12 residues. The ends lost 5 bases at V and 7 bases at J; junction bases unmatched: 4. In DNA form, the CDR3 reads TGTGCCAGCAGGACAGGGGTTAGTGAAGCTTTCTTT. The encoded protein is CASRTGVSEAFF.

This clone was seen more than once but under ten times. The CDR3 nucleotides read TGTGCCAGCAGCCCCTACTTGGGACAGTCCACTGAAGCTTTCTTT. Translated: CASSPYLGQSTEAFF. The V gene is TRBV5-8, the J gene TRBJ1-1; 7 bases are shared with TRBD1. This CDR3 is built from 15 residues. Germline values: CDR1 SGHTS, CDR2 YDEGEE. Trimming cost V 4 bases and J 4 bases; bases outside gene matches: 10.

The chain uses TRBV7-9 and TRBJ2-5, with D possibly matching TRBD1 (6 bases). This CDR3 is built from 15 residues. Germline CDR1 is SEHNR and CDR2 is FQNEAQ (reference sequence). Trimming pared 5 bases from V and 2 bases from J, leaving 15 bases between. The CDR3: CASSEDTGSQETQYF. The DNA of the CDR3 is TGTGCCAGCAGCGAGGATACAGGGAGTCAAGAGACCCAGTACTTC.

This clone was counted between two and nine times. V is TRBV6-5 and J is TRBJ2-7, with unresolved D. Trimming shortened V by 10 bases and J by 5 bases, and 24 bases separated the two germline ends. Germline CDR1 is MNHEY and CDR2 is SVGAGI. There are 15 residues in the CDR3. The CDR3 spells CATTSRESSFNEQYF. In nucleotides, the CDR3 is TGTGCCACCACCAGCAGAGAGAGTTCCTTCAACGAGCAGTACTTC.

This chain uses TRBV18 with TRBJ1-2; 8 nucleotides line up with TRBD1. Germline CDR1 is KGHSH and CDR2 is LQKENI. V dropped 3 bases and J dropped 4; count of bases not matched to a gene: 7. This CDR3 has 15 amino acids. CDR3: CASSPAGDRSYGYTF. The DNA of the CDR3 is TGTGCCAGCTCACCGGCCGGGGACAGGAGCTATGGCTACACCTTC.